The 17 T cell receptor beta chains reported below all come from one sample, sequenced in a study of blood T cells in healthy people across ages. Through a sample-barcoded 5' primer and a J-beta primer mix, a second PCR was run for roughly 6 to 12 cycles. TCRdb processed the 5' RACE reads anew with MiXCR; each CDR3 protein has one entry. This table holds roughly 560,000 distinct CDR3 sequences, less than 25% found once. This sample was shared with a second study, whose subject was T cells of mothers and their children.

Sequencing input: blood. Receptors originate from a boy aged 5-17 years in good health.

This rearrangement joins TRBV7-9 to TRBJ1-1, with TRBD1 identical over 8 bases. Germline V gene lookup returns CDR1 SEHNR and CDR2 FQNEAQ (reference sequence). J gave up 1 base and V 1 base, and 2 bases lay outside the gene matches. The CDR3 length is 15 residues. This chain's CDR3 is CASSLEGQANTEAFF. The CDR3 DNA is TGTGCCAGCAGCTTAGAGGGACAGGCGAACACTGAAGCTTTCTTT.

CDR3 DNA: TGTGCCAGCAGCTTAGAGCAGGGGTCAGGCGAGCAGTACTTC. Protein sequence: CASSLEQGSGEQYF. The chain uses TRBV7-2 and TRBJ2-7, with a possible D match to TRBD1 (6 bases). With 1 base removed from V and 6 bases from J, the gap between germline ends came to 13 bases. Looked up from germline, CDR1 is SGHTA and CDR2 is FQGNSA. CDR3 length equals 14 residues.

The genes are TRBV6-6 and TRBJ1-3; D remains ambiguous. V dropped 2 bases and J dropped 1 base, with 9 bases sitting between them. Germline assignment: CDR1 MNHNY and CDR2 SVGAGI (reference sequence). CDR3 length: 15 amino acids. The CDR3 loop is CASSYAKSSGNTIYF. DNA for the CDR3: TGTGCCAGCAGTTACGCCAAGAGTTCTGGAAACACCATATATTTT.

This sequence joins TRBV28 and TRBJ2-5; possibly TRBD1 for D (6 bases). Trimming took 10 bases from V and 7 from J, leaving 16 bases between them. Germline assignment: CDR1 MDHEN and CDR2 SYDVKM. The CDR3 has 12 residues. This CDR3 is CATRWGLGTQYF. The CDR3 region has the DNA TGTGCCACCCGTTGGGGGCTCGGGACCCAGTACTTC.

This CDR3 reads CASSTQGAYEQYF. The CDR3 DNA is TGTGCCAGCAGTACTCAGGGGGCCTACGAGCAGTACTTC. The chain has TRBV6-5 and TRBJ2-7, with 7 positions matching TRBD1. The CDR3 extends over 13 amino acids. CDR1 is MNHEY, CDR2 SVGAGI, per germline. Germline trimming cut 5 bases from V and 2 bases from J; bases unmatched to any gene: 3.

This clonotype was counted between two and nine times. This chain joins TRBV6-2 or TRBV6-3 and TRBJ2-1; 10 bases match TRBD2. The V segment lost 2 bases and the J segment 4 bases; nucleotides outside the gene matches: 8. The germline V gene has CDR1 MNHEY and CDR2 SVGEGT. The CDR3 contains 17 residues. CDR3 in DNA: TGTGCCAGCAGTTACCTCCCAAGCGGGAGGGCGTACAATGAGCAGTTCTTC. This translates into CASSYLPSGRAYNEQFF.

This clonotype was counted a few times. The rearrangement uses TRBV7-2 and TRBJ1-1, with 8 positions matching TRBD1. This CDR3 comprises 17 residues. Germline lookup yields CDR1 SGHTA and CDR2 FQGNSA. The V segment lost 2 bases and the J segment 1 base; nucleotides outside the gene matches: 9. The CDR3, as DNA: TGTGCCAGCAGCTTATGGGCCCTAGACAGGGGGAACACTGAAGCTTTCTTT. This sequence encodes CASSLWALDRGNTEAFF.

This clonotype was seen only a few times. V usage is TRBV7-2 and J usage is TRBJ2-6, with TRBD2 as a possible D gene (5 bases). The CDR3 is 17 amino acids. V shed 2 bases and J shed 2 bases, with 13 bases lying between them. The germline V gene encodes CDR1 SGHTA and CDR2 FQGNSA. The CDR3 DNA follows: TGTGCCAGCAGCTTATTAAGTTGGAGGCCTGGGGCCAACGTCCTGACTTTC. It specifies CASSLLSWRPGANVLTF.

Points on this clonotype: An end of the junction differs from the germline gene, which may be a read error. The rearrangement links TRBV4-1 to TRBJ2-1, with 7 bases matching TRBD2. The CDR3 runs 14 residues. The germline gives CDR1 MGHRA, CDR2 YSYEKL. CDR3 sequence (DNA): TGCGCCGGCAGCGGGGCCAGCTCCTACAATGAGCAGTTCTTC. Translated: CAGSGASSYNEQFF.

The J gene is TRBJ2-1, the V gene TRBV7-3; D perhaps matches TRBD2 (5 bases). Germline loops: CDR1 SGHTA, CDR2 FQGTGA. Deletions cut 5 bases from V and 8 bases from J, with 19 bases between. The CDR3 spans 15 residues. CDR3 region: CASSTRARRSDEQFF. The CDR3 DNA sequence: TGTGCCAGCAGCACCCGGGCTAGGAGGAGCGATGAGCAGTTCTTC.

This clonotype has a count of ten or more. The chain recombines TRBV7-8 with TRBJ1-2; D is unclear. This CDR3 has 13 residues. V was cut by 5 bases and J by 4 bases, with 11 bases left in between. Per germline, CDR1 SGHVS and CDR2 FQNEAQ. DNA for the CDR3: TGTGCCAGCAGCCCAGGACGGACCTATGGCTACACCTTC. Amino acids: CASSPGRTYGYTF.

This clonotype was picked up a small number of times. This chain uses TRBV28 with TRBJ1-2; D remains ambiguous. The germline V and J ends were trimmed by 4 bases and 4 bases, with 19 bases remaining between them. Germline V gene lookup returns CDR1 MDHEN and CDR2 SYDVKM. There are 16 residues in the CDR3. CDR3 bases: TGTGCCAGCAGTTCAGGTGGCTTTTCCCAGCCCTATGGCTACACCTTC. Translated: CASSSGGFSQPYGYTF.

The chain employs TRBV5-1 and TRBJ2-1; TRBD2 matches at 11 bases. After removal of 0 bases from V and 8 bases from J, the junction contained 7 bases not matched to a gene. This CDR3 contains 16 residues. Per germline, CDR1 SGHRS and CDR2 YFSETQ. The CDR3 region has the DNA TGCGCCAGCAGCTTGGAGGCTAGCGGGGGGTTGGATGAGCAGTTCTTC. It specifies CASSLEASGGLDEQFF.

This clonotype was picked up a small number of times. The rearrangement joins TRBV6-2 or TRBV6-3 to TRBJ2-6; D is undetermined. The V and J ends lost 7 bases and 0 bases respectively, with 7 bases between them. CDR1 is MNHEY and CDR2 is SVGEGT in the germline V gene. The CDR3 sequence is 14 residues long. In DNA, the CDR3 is TGTGCCAGCATTCTGGACTCTGGGGCCAACGTCCTGACTTTC. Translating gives CASILDSGANVLTF.

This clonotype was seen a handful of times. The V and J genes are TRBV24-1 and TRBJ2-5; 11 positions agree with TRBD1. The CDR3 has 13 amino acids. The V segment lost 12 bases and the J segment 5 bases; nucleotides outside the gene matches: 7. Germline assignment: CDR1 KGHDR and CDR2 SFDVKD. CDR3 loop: CAVGQGARETQYF. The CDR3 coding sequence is TGTGCCGTCGGACAGGGGGCTCGGGAGACCCAGTACTTC.

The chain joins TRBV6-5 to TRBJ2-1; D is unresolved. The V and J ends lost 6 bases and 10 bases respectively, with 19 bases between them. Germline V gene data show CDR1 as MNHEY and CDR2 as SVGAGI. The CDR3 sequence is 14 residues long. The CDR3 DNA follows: TGTGCCAGCAGCATCCGGCCCCAAAGCATGGAGCAGTTCTTC. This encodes CASSIRPQSMEQFF.

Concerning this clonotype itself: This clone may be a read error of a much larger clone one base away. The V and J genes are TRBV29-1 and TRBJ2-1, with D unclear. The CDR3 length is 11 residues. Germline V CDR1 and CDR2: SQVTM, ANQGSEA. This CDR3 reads CGVVGDHEQFF. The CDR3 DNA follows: TGCGGCGTTGTTGGGGATCATGAGCAGTTCTTC.